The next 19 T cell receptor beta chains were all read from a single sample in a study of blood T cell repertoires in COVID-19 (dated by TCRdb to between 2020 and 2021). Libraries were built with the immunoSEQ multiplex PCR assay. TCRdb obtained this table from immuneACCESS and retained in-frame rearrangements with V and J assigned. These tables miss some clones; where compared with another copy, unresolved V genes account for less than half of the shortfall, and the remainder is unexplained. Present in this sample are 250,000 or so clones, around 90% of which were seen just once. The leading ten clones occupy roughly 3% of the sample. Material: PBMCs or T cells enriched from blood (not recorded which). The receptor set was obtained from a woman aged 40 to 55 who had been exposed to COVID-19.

The CDR3 sequence: CASSRDTYGYTF. As DNA, the CDR3 is TGTGCCAGCAGCAGGGACACCTATGGCTACACCTTC. V is TRBV11-3 and J is TRBJ1-2; tentatively, D is TRBD1 (6 bases). V lost 5 bases and J 4 bases, leaving 8 bases between the germline ends. Per germline, CDR1 SGHNT and CDR2 YENEEA. This CDR3 is built from 12 residues. Complete variable domain (other parts from reference TRBV11-3 and TRBJ1-2): EAGVVQSPRYKIIEKKQPVAFWCNPISGHNTLYWYLQNLGQGPELLIRYENEEAVDDSQLPKDRFSAERLKGVDSTLKIQPAELGDSAVYLCASSRDTYGYTFGSGTRLTVV.

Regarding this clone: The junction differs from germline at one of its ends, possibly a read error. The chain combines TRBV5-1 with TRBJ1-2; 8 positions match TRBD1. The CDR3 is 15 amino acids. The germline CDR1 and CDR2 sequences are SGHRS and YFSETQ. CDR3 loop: CASSRLRQGNYGYTF. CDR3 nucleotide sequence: TGTGCCAGCAGCCGACTCCGACAGGGGAACTATGGCTACACCTTC.

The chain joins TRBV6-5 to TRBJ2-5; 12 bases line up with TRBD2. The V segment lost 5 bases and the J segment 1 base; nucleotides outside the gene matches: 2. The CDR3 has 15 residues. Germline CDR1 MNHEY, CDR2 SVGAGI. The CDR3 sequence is CASSRTSGVQETQYF. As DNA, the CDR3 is TGTGCCAGCAGTCGGACTAGCGGGGTCCAAGAGACCCAGTACTTC.

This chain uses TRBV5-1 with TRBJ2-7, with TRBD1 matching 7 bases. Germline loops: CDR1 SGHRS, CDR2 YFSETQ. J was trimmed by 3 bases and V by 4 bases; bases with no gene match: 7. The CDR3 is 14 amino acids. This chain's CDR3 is CASSLDRVYYEQYF. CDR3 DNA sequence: TGCGCCAGCAGCCTAGACAGGGTTTACTACGAGCAGTACTTC. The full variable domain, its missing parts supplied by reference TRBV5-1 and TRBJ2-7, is KAGVTQTPRYLIKTRGQQVTLSCSPISGHRSVSWYQQTPGQGLQFLFEYFSETQRNKGNFPGRFSGRQFSNSRSEMNVSTLELGDSALYLCASSLDRVYYEQYFGPGTRLTVT.

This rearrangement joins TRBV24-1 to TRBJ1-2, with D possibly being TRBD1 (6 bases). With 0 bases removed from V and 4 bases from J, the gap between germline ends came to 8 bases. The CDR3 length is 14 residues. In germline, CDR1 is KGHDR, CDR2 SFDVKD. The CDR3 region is CATSDLDRTYGYTF. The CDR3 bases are TGTGCCACCAGTGATTTGGACAGGACCTATGGCTACACCTTC.

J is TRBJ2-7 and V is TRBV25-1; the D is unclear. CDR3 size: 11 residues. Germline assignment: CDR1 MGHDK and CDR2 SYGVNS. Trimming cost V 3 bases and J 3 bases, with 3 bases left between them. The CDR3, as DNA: TGTGCCAGCAGTGACAACTACGAGCAGTACTTC. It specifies CASSDNYEQYF.

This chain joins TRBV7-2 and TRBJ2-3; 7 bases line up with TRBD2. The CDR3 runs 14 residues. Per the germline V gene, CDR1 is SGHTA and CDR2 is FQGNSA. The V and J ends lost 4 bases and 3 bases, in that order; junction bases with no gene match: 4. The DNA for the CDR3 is TGTGCCAGCAGCTCAACTAGCGTGACAGATACGCAGTATTTT. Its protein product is CASSSTSVTDTQYF.

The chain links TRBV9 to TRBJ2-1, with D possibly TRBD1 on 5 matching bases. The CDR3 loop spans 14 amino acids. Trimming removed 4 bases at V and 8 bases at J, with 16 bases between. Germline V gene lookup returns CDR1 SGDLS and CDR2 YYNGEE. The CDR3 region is CASSNHRQLDEQFF. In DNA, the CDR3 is TGTGCCAGCAGCAATCATCGACAGTTGGATGAGCAGTTCTTC.

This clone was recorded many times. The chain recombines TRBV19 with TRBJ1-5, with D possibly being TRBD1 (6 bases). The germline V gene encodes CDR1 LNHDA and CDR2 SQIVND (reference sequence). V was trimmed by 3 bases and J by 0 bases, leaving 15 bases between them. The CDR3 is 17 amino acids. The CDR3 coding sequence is TGTGCCAGTAGTATCGGACAGTCTAGAATTAGCAATCAGCCCCAGCATTTT. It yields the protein CASSIGQSRISNQPQHF.

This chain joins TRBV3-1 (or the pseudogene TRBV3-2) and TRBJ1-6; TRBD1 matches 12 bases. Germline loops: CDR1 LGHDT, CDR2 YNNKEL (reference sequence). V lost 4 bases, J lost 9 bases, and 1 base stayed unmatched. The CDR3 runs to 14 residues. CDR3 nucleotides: TGTGCCAGCAGCCTGGGACAGGGGGCTTCACCCCTCCACTTT. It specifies CASSLGQGASPLHF.

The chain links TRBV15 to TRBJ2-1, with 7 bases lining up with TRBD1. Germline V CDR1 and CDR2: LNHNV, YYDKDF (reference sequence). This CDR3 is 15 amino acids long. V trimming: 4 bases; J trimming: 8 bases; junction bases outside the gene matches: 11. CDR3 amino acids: CATSTRDSTADEQFF. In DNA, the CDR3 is TGTGCCACCAGCACTAGGGACAGCACTGCGGATGAGCAGTTCTTC.

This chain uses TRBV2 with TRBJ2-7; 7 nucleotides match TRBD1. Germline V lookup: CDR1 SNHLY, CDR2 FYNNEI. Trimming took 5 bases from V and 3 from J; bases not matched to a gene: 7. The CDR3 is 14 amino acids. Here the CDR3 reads CASSRDSPLYEQYF. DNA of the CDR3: TGTGCCAGCAGTAGGGACAGTCCCCTCTACGAGCAGTACTTC. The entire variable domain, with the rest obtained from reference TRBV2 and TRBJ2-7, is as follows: EPEVTQTPSHQVTQMGQEVILRCVPISNHLYFYWYRQILGQKVEFLVSFYNNEISEKSEIFDDQFSVERPDGSNFTLKIRSTKLEDSAMYFCASSRDSPLYEQYFGPGTRLTVT.

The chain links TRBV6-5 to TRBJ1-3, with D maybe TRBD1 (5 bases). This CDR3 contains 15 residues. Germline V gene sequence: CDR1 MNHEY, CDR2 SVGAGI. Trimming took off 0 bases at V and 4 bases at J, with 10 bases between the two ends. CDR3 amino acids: CASSYSGTRGNTIYF. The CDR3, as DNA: TGTGCCAGCAGTTACTCTGGGACTCGCGGAAACACCATATATTTT.

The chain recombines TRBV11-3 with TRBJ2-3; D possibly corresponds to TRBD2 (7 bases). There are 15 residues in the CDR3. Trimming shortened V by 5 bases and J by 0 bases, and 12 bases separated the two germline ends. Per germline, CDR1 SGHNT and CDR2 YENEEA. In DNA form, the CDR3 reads TGTGCCAGCAGCATAGGGGGACTAAGCACAGATACGCAGTATTTT. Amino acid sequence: CASSIGGLSTDTQYF.

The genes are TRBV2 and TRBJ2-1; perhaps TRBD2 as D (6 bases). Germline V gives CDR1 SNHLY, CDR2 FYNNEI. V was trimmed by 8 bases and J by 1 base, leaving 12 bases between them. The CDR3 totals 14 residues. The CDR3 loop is CASGAGLSYNEQFF. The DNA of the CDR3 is TGTGCCAGCGGGGCGGGGCTATCCTACAATGAGCAGTTCTTC.

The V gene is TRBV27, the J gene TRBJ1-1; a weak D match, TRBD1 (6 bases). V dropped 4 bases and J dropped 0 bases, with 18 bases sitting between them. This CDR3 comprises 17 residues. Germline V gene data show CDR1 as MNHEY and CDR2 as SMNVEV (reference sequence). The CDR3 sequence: CASSSVMTGPMNTEAFF. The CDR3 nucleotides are TGTGCCAGCAGTTCAGTGATGACAGGCCCCATGAACACTGAAGCTTTCTTT.

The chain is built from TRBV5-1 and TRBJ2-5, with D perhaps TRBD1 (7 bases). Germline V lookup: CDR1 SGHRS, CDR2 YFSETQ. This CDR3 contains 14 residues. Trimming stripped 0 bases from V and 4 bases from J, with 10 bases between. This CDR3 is CASSLGQGGETQYF. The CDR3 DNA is TGCGCCAGCAGCTTGGGACAGGGAGGAGAGACCCAGTACTTC.

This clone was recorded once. The CDR3 DNA follows: TGTGCCAGCAGCTTAGGCCAGGGGGCGCCTAGGGAAAAACTGTTTTTT. It encodes CASSLGQGAPREKLFF. The chain uses TRBV7-8 and TRBJ1-4; 8 bases align to TRBD1. The CDR3 has 16 residues. Germline V CDR1 and CDR2: SGHVS, FQNEAQ. Unmatched junction bases numbered 9, after V lost 1 base and J lost 8 bases.

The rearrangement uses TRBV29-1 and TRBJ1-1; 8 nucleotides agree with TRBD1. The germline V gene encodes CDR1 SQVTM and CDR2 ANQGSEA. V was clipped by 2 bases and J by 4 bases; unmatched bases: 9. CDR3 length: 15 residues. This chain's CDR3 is CSVEPFLDRATEAFF. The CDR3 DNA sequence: TGCAGCGTTGAACCCTTTTTGGACAGGGCCACTGAAGCTTTCTTT.